Shown below are 31 T cell receptor beta chains from a single sample sequenced in a study of T cell repertoires in cytomegalovirus infection. Their cognate antigens are unknown. TCRdb ran MiXCR on the reads and lists one entry per CDR3 protein. The sample has hundreds of thousands of distinct CDR3 sequences, roughly a third seen once. The source material was cultured CD8+ T cells from PBMCs, sampled from culture after CMV antigen stimulation. The receptors here all came from a human donor in good health (CMV status not recorded). Some clones in this sample may be carry-over from other donors' samples.

The J gene is TRBJ2-7, the V gene TRBV6-5; unclear D gene. Trimming took 3 bases from V and 2 from J, leaving 11 bases between them. This CDR3 region has 14 residues. Looked up from germline, CDR1 is MNHEY and CDR2 is SVGAGI. CDR3 nucleotides: TGTGCCAGCAGTTATCGATCACGTACCTACGAGCAGTACTTC. Its protein is CASSYRSRTYEQYF.

This clonotype was seen a handful of times. This chain connects TRBV18 to TRBJ2-2; D may be TRBD1 (5 bases). V lost 4 bases to trimming and J lost 6 bases, with 12 bases between them. Germline assignment: CDR1 KGHSH and CDR2 LQKENI. The CDR3 is 14 amino acids. CDR3 bases: TGTGCCAGCTCACAATCCAGGGTTCCCGGGGAGCTGTTTTTT. It translates to CASSQSRVPGELFF.

The chain joins TRBV13 to TRBJ1-1; D possibly corresponds to TRBD1 (5 bases). The V gene lost 5 bases and the J gene lost 2 bases, with 15 bases spanning the gap. There are 15 residues in the CDR3. Per the germline V gene, CDR1 is PRHDT and CDR2 is FYEKMQ (reference sequence). CDR3 amino acids: CASSQYRGKNTEAFF. The CDR3 DNA is TGTGCCAGCAGCCAATACCGGGGGAAAAACACTGAAGCTTTCTTT.

This clonotype was recorded many times. The chain is built from TRBV7-9 and TRBJ2-3; D call uncertain. The V and J ends lost 5 bases and 1 base respectively, with 13 bases between them. Per the germline V gene, CDR1 is SEHNR and CDR2 is FQNEAQ (reference sequence). CDR3 length: 15 amino acids. CDR3: CASSPPDRGTDTQYF. The CDR3 DNA reads as TGTGCCAGCAGCCCCCCGGATAGAGGCACAGATACGCAGTATTTT.

A few counts support this clonotype. This chain links TRBV4-1 with TRBJ2-1, with D tentatively TRBD1 (5 bases). Germline loops: CDR1 MGHRA, CDR2 YSYEKL. The CDR3 is 14 residues long. With 4 bases removed from V and 3 bases from J, the gap between germline ends came to 10 bases. CDR3 DNA: TGCGCCAGCAGCCCCGGACACTACTACAATGAGCAGTTCTTC. Amino acid sequence: CASSPGHYYNEQFF.

This clonotype was seen a handful of times. The chain employs TRBV6-2 or TRBV6-3 and TRBJ1-1; D not certain. V shed 2 bases and J shed 1 base, with 8 bases lying between them. This CDR3 comprises 14 residues. Germline-derived CDR1 and CDR2 are MNHEY and SVGEGT. Here the CDR3 reads CASSYTTKNTEAFF. Written as DNA, the CDR3 is TGTGCCAGCAGTTACACCACAAAGAACACTGAAGCTTTCTTT.

In its sample, this clonotype was seen a few times. The chain uses TRBV11-3 and TRBJ2-2; 7 nucleotides line up with TRBD1. The ends lost 8 bases at V and 6 bases at J; junction bases unmatched: 9. The germline CDR1 and CDR2 sequences are SGHNT and YENEEA. The CDR3 sequence is 14 residues long. The DNA for the CDR3 is TGTGCCAGCCGGGACAGCGAGACCGCCGGGGAGCTGTTTTTT. Protein sequence: CASRDSETAGELFF.

This clonotype showed up just a few times. The genes are TRBV7-6 and TRBJ2-5; possibly TRBD1 for D (5 bases). Germline values: CDR1 SGHVS, CDR2 FNYEAQ. V lost 1 base to trimming and J lost 3 bases, with 15 bases between them. This CDR3 has 16 amino acids. CDR3 DNA sequence: TGTGCCAGCAGCTTAGAGTTCGGGCAGGGAAAAGAGACCCAGTACTTC. This translates into CASSLEFGQGKETQYF.

This clonotype has only a few counts. This rearrangement joins TRBV12-3 or TRBV12-4 to TRBJ2-5; D possibly corresponds to TRBD1 (5 bases). The CDR3 is made up of 15 amino acids. The ends were cut back, 5 bases at V and 4 bases at J, with 17 bases in the middle. Written as DNA, the CDR3 is TGTGCCAGCAGTCCTTTCCAGGGCTTGCCAGAGACCCAGTACTTC. Amino acids: CASSPFQGLPETQYF.

The chain combines TRBV29-1 with TRBJ1-4; the match to TRBD1 covers 8 bases. Germline trimming cut 2 bases from V and 8 bases from J; bases unmatched to any gene: 10. This CDR3 spans 15 amino acids. CDR1 SQVTM and CDR2 ANQGSEA come from the germline V gene. This chain's CDR3 is CSVETFRGREEKLFF. The CDR3 DNA reads TGCAGCGTTGAAACATTCAGGGGGCGCGAGGAAAAACTGTTTTTT.

This clonotype was seen at least ten times. This chain links TRBV7-8 with TRBJ2-2; 8 nucleotides line up with TRBD2. In germline, CDR1 is SGHVS, CDR2 FQNEAQ. The CDR3 sequence is 15 residues long. Trimming took 1 base from V and 7 from J; bases not matched to a gene: 5. The CDR3 spells CASSLVFSGDGELFF. In DNA form, the CDR3 reads TGTGCCAGCAGCTTAGTTTTTAGCGGGGACGGGGAGCTGTTTTTT.

Note on this clonotype: Just one base apart from a much larger clone, this may be a read error. V is TRBV12-3 or TRBV12-4 and J is TRBJ1-4; no clear D. Trimming pared 10 bases from V and 4 bases from J, leaving 13 bases between. The CDR3 has 13 residues. The CDR3 DNA sequence: TGTGCCAACAGAGCCTCCGGTAATGAAAAACTGTTTTTT. This translates into CANRASGNEKLFF.

The gene calls are TRBV2 and TRBJ1-1, with TRBD1 identical over 7 bases. Germline V gives CDR1 SNHLY, CDR2 FYNNEI. The CDR3 has 15 amino acids. V trimming: 6 bases; J trimming: 6 bases; junction bases outside the gene matches: 13. CDR3: CASRGDTGVSPEAFF. CDR3 DNA sequence: TGTGCCAGCAGGGGGGATACAGGGGTCTCCCCTGAAGCTTTCTTT.

The sample holds many counts of this clonotype. The V gene is TRBV7-6, the J gene TRBJ2-1; 10 positions agree with TRBD2. Germline V CDR1 and CDR2: SGHVS, FNYEAQ. The CDR3 runs 16 residues. Unmatched junction bases numbered 6, after V lost 1 base and J lost 6 bases. The chain's CDR3 is CASSLVQRGGRNEQFF. CDR3 bases: TGTGCCAGCAGCTTAGTGCAGCGGGGGGGCCGCAATGAGCAGTTCTTC.

Only a few counts were recorded for this clonotype. CDR3 in amino acids: CASSEGRASSYEQYF. The CDR3 region has the DNA TGTGCCAGCAGTGAAGGGAGGGCCAGCTCCTACGAGCAGTACTTC. This rearrangement joins TRBV25-1 to TRBJ2-7; 7 positions agree with TRBD2. The germline CDR1 and CDR2 sequences are MGHDK and SYGVNS. There are 15 residues in the CDR3. With 2 bases clipped from V and 0 bases from J, the junction kept 4 bases outside the gene matches.

This clonotype was seen many times. The chain uses TRBV7-6 and TRBJ2-4; D is tentatively TRBD1 or TRBD2 (5 bases each). With 5 bases removed from V and 0 bases from J, the gap between germline ends came to 17 bases. The CDR3 loop spans 17 amino acids. Germline-derived CDR1 and CDR2 are SGHVS and FNYEAQ. In DNA, the CDR3 is TGTGCCAGCAGCCCAACTCTTGGGGGACCAGCCAAAAACATTCAGTACTTC. It is translated as CASSPTLGGPAKNIQYF.

The chain joins TRBV28 to TRBJ2-1; the D gene could be TRBD1 or TRBD2 (5 bases each). This CDR3 has 14 residues. The germline V gene encodes CDR1 MDHEN and CDR2 SYDVKM. V was shortened by 2 bases and J by 8 bases, with 13 bases between the two germline ends. The CDR3 protein is CASSLLGLGDEQFF. Here the CDR3 DNA reads TGTGCCAGCAGTTTACTGGGGTTGGGGGATGAGCAGTTCTTC.

The chain combines TRBV28 with TRBJ2-7; D gene unclear. The CDR3 runs 13 residues. Trimming took 6 bases from V and 0 from J, leaving 9 bases between them. CDR1 is MDHEN, CDR2 SYDVKM, per germline. CDR3 DNA sequence: TGTGCCAGCAGGAAGATTAGCTCCTACGAGCAGTACTTC. It specifies CASRKISSYEQYF.

V and J are TRBV20-1 and TRBJ2-7, with D uncertain. The CDR3 has 15 residues. CDR1 is DFQATT and CDR2 is SNEGSKA in the germline V gene (reference sequence). The ends were cut back, 2 bases at V and 6 bases at J, with 20 bases in the middle. The CDR3 reads CSARTAETSLGEQYV. The CDR3 nucleotides are TGCAGTGCTAGAACGGCGGAAACTTCCCTAGGCGAGCAGTACGTC.

There are a few counts of this clonotype. The V and J genes are TRBV6-1 and TRBJ1-2; unclear D gene. The V and J ends lost 4 bases and 6 bases respectively, with 9 bases between them. The CDR3 length is 12 residues. Germline lookup yields CDR1 MNHNS and CDR2 SASEGT. The CDR3 nucleotides read TGTGCCAGCAGTGGGGGTCCGGATGGCTACACCTTC. As protein: CASSGGPDGYTF.

As to this clonotype: The junction shows a germline mismatch at one end, possibly a read error. The chain carries TRBV7-7 and TRBJ2-5, with a possible D match to TRBD1 (6 bases). Germline V CDR1 and CDR2: SSHAT, FNYEAQ (reference sequence). The CDR3 contains 15 residues. The CDR3 here is CASSLVTGPGETQYF. The CDR3 DNA is TGTGCTAGCAGCTTAGTGACAGGTCCTGGGGAGACCCAGTACTTC. Full variable domain (missing parts from reference TRBV7-7 and TRBJ2-5): GAGVSQSPRYKVTKRGQDVTLRCDPISSHATLYWYQQALGQGPEFLTYFNYEAQPDKSGLPSDRFSAERPEGSISTLTIQRTEQRDSAMYRCASSLVTGPGETQYFGPGTRLLVL.

Only a few counts were recorded for this clonotype. The chain has TRBV28 and TRBJ1-5; a weak D match, TRBD1 (5 bases). Germline V gives CDR1 MDHEN, CDR2 SYDVKM. The CDR3 consists of 13 residues. Trimming left V 11 bases short and J 2 bases short, with 13 bases between. The CDR3 nucleotides are TGTGCCTTATCCGACAGCGGCAATCAGCCCCAGCATTTT. Protein sequence: CALSDSGNQPQHF.

The table lists this clonotype with a few counts. The V gene is TRBV6-1, the J gene TRBJ2-2, with TRBD2 as a possible D gene (5 bases). The V end lost 2 bases, the J end lost 7 bases, and 29 bases lay between the germline ends. Germline lookup yields CDR1 MNHNS and CDR2 SASEGT. The CDR3 extends over 20 amino acids. The CDR3 reads CASSEPPGSGHPMDGGELFF. In DNA form, the CDR3 reads TGTGCCAGCAGTGAACCTCCGGGGTCGGGTCACCCCATGGATGGCGGGGAGCTGTTTTTT.

This clonotype occurred a few times. The chain couples TRBV6-1 to TRBJ1-1; D remains ambiguous. The CDR3 is 16 amino acids. V lost 0 bases and J lost 0, with 11 bases in between. The germline gives CDR1 MNHNS, CDR2 SASEGT. The CDR3 sequence: CASSEAQPLMNTEAFF. CDR3 nucleotide sequence: TGTGCCAGCAGTGAAGCGCAGCCGCTTATGAACACTGAAGCTTTCTTT.

The chain joins TRBV27 to TRBJ2-2; TRBD1 matches at 12 bases. V was clipped by 5 bases and J by 3 bases; unmatched bases: 7. CDR1 is MNHEY, CDR2 SMNVEV, per germline (reference sequence). There are 17 residues in the CDR3. The CDR3 coding sequence is TGTGCCAGCAGTACCCTCGGGACAGGGGGCGACACCGGGGAGCTGTTTTTT. Protein product: CASSTLGTGGDTGELFF.

In its sample, this clonotype was seen many times. J is TRBJ2-2 and V is TRBV7-6; D is undetermined. Germline CDR1 and CDR2: SGHVS and FNYEAQ. The V end lost 1 base, the J end lost 1 base, and 7 bases lay between the germline ends. The CDR3 sequence is 15 residues long. The CDR3 reads CASSLEVGNTGELFF. In DNA form, the CDR3 reads TGTGCCAGCAGCTTAGAAGTGGGGAACACCGGGGAGCTGTTTTTT.

This clonotype has more than one count but fewer than ten. The V call is TRBV6-1, the J call TRBJ1-2; D is ambiguous. This CDR3 is 13 amino acids long. V lost 6 bases and J lost 8, with 16 bases in between. The germline V gene has CDR1 MNHNS and CDR2 SASEGT. In DNA, the CDR3 is TGTGCCAGCAGCGACGACTTGGTAGGGGGCTACACCTTC. Amino acids: CASSDDLVGGYTF.

This clonotype was observed a single time. The chain employs TRBV28 and TRBJ2-2, with 11 bases that match TRBD1. The trim removed 8 bases at V and 4 bases at J, leaving 3 bases unmatched. Germline-derived CDR1 and CDR2 are MDHEN and SYDVKM. The CDR3 totals 14 residues. The CDR3 DNA sequence: TGTGCCAGCTTTGGGACAGGGGGCACCGGGGAGCTGTTTTTT. Translated, it gives CASFGTGGTGELFF.

A note on this clonotype: This may be a read error, as it is one base from a much larger clone. As the CDR3 is not closed by the conserved phenylalanine or tryptophan, this likely results from a read error. V gene TRBV12-3 or TRBV12-4 combines with J gene TRBJ2-6; D might be TRBD1 (6 bases). This CDR3 is built from 15 residues. V lost 3 bases to trimming and J lost 2 bases, with 8 bases between them. CDR3 nucleotide sequence: TGTGCCAGCAGTTTGCAGGGGCCTGGGGCCAACGTCCTGACTTCC. It codes for CASSLQGPGANVLTS.

V and J are TRBV7-9 and TRBJ2-1, with D perhaps matching TRBD2 (6 bases). The germline V and J ends were trimmed by 4 bases and 2 bases, with 9 bases remaining between them. CDR1 is SEHNR, CDR2 FQNEAQ, per germline (reference sequence). The CDR3 contains 14 residues. The CDR3 DNA sequence: TGTGCCAGCAGCTCCCCGGGGGCCTACAATGAGCAGTTCTTC. Translating it yields CASSSPGAYNEQFF.

The chain joins TRBV27 to TRBJ2-5; D may be TRBD2 (5 bases). The CDR3 runs to 16 residues. V was pared by 2 bases and J by 2 bases, with 15 bases between. Germline CDR1 is MNHEY and CDR2 is SMNVEV (reference sequence). The chain's CDR3 is CASSLGSPGSQETQYF. CDR3 DNA sequence: TGTGCCAGCAGTTTAGGCAGCCCGGGAAGTCAAGAGACCCAGTACTTC.